This T cell receptor (beta chain) was identified during a study of OX40 agonist ivuxolimab in advanced cancers. Study findings and constraints: Certain nonresponders likewise exhibited a low normalized T-cell clonal expansion. Dosing at 0.1 to 3.0 mg/kg was accompanied by clonal expansion of CD4+ and CD8+ blood T cells by week 6. CD8+ T cells (on average) carried more expanded clones than CD4+ T cells.

This CDR3 has 13 amino acids. CDR1 and CDR2 (germline): MDHEN, SYDVKM. The V and J ends lost 5 bases and 9 bases, in that order; junction bases with no gene match: 8. On this clone itself: Its matching antigen is unknown.

The assay was immunoSEQ multiplex PCR, and TCRdb's table has in-frame clones only and misses some. The sample has over 50,000 clones, around 82% seen once. This chain links TRBV28 with TRBJ2-7; TRBD1 matches at 9 bases. The TCR comes from an adult with an advanced solid tumor such as melanoma, head and neck, liver or kidney cancer. The sample in question was CD4+ or CD8+ T cells sorted from blood, obtained in a trial of the OX40 agonist ivuxolimab. This CDR3 reads CASSPRDREMQYF. The CDR3 region has the DNA TGTGCCAGCAGTCCACGGGACAGGGAAATGCAGTACTTC.